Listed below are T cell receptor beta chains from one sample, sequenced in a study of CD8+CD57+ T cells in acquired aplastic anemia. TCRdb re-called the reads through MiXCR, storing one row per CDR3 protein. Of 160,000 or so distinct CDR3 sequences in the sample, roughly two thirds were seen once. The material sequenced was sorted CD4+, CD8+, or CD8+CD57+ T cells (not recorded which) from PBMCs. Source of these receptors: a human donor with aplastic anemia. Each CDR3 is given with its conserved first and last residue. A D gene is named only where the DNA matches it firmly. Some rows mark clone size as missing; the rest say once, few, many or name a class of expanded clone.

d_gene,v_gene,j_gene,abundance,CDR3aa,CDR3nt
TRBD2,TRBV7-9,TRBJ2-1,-,CASSSTSGTYNEQFF,TGTGCCAGCAGCTCGACTAGCGGCACCTACAATGAGCAGTTCTTC
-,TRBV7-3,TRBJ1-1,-,CASSFEGWDTEAFF,TGTGCCAGCAGCTTCGAGGGGTGGGACACTGAAGCTTTCTTT
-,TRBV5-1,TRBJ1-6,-,CASREDLRNSPLHF,TGCGCCAGCAGGGAGGACCTAAGGAATTCACCCCTCCACTTT
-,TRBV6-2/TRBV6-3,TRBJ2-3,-,CASSYTEEGTDTQYF,TGTGCCAGCAGTTATACCGAGGAGGGGACAGATACGCAGTATTTT
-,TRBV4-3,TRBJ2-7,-,CASSQDSELDGEQYF,TGCGCCAGCAGCCAAGATAGCGAGCTGGACGGCGAGCAGTACTTC
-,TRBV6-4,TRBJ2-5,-,CASSEANTGGQETQYF,TGTGCCAGCAGTGAAGCGAACACCGGGGGCCAAGAGACCCAGTACTTC
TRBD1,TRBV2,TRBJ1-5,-,CASSRQGLEAAQHF,TGTGCCAGCAGTCGACAGGGCCTCGAGGCGGCCCAGCATTTT
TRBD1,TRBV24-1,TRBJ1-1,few,CATSITGAEAFF,TGTGCCACCAGTATTACAGGGGCTGAAGCTTTCTTT
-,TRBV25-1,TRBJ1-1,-,CASRREGYTEAFF,TGTGCCAGCAGGAGAGAGGGCTACACTGAAGCTTTCTTT
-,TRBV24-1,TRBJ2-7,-,CAVSARAGPYEQYF,TGTGCCGTCTCCGCCCGAGCGGGCCCCTACGAGCAGTACTTC
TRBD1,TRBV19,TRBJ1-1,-,CASSSRQGAEAFF,TGTGCCAGTAGTAGCCGACAGGGGGCTGAAGCTTTCTTT
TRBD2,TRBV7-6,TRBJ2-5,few,CASSLVLAGARGKETQYF,TGTGCCAGCAGCTTAGTGCTAGCGGGAGCGAGGGGGAAAGAGACCCAGTACTTC
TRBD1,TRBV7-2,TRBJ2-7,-,CASSTGQNSYEQYF,TGTGCCAGCAGCACGGGACAGAACTCCTACGAGCAGTACTTC
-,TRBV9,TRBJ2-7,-,CASSAPPGYEQYF,TGTGCCAGCAGCGCCCCCCCGGGATACGAGCAGTACTTC
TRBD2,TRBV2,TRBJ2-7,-,CAGGTSGFYEQYF,TGTGCCGGGGGGACTAGCGGGTTCTACGAGCAGTACTTC
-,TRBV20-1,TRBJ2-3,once,CSARDERGADTDTQYF,TGCAGTGCTAGAGATGAACGGGGGGCTGACACAGATACGCAGTATTTT
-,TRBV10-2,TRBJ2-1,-,CASSESTSGYYNEQFF,TGCGCCAGCAGTGAGTCGACGAGCGGGTACTACAATGAGCAGTTCTTC
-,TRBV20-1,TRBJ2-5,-,CSAPGPDRETQYF,TGCAGTGCTCCGGGGCCCGATCGGGAGACCCAGTACTTC
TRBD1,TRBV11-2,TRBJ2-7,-,CASSYWTGQYEQYF,TGTGCCAGCAGCTATTGGACAGGGCAATACGAGCAGTACTTC
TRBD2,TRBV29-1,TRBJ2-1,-,CSVTGLAGVYNEQFF,TGCAGCGTTACGGGACTAGCGGGGGTCTACAATGAGCAGTTCTTC
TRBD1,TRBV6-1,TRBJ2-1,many,CASSDAGTANEQFF,TGTGCCAGCAGTGACGCCGGGACAGCAAATGAGCAGTTCTTC
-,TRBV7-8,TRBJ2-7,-,CASSLDRWGPHEQYF,TGTGCCAGCAGCTTAGATCGCTGGGGTCCCCACGAGCAGTACTTC
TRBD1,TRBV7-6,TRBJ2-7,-,CASSVTGGEQYF,TGTGCCAGCAGTGTAACAGGGGGCGAGCAGTACTTC
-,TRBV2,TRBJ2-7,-,CASRKDISYEQYF,TGTGCCAGCAGGAAGGACATCTCCTACGAGCAGTACTTC
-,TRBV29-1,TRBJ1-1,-,CSAERNTEAFF,TGCAGCGCCGAACGGAACACTGAAGCTTTCTTT
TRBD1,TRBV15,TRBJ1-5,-,CATSSEDRGGNQPQHF,TGTGCCACCAGCAGCGAAGACAGGGGAGGCAATCAGCCCCAGCATTTT
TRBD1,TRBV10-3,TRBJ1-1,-,CAIRKTQGLSEAFF,TGTGCCATCAGAAAAACACAGGGGCTTTCCGAAGCTTTCTTT
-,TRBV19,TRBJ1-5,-,CASSGTANSNQPQHF,TGTGCCAGTAGTGGGACGGCAAATAGCAATCAGCCCCAGCATTTT
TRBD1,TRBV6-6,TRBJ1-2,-,CASSSTGGHYGYTF,TGTGCCAGCAGTTCAACAGGGGGACACTATGGCTACACCTTC
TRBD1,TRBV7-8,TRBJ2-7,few,CASSYGTGGRNEQYF,TGTGCCAGCAGCTATGGGACAGGGGGTCGGAACGAGCAGTACTTC
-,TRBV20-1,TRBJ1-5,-,CSASLTRDQPQHF,TGCAGTGCTAGCCTAACGCGAGATCAGCCCCAGCATTTT
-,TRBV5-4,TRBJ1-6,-,CASSWDAWDSPLHF,TGCGCCAGCAGCTGGGACGCCTGGGATTCACCCCTCCACTTT
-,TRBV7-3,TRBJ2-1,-,CASSGEDEQFF,TGTGCCAGCAGCGGAGAGGATGAGCAGTTCTTC
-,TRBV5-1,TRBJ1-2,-,CASSLGDGIYGYTF,TGTGCCAGCAGCCTAGGGGACGGTATCTATGGCTACACCTTC
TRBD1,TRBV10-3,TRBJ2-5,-,CAISESTGEETQYF,TGTGCCATCAGTGAGTCAACAGGGGAAGAGACCCAGTACTTC
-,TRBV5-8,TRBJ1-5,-,CASSLSMILGSSQPQHF,TGTGCCAGCAGCTTGTCGATGATACTCGGGTCCTCTCAGCCCCAGCATTTT
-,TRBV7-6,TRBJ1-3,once,CASSFSGNTIYF,TGTGCCAGCAGTTTCTCTGGAAACACCATATATTTT
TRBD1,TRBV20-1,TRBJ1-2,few,CSARGDSNYGYTF,TGCAGTGCTAGAGGGGACAGCAACTATGGCTACACCTTC
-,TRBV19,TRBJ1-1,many,CASSQDSPGTEAFF,TGTGCCAGTAGCCAGGACAGCCCGGGCACTGAAGCTTTCTTT
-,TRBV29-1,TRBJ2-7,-,CSVEIGTYEQYF,TGCAGCGTTGAGATAGGGACCTACGAGCAGTACTTC
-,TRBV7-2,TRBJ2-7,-,CASSFGLGGPYEQYF,TGTGCCAGCAGTTTCGGTTTAGGAGGGCCGTACGAGCAGTACTTC
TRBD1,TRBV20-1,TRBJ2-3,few,CSHERSGGTQYF,TGCAGCCACGAGCGGTCAGGGGGTACGCAGTATTTT
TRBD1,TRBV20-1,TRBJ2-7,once,CSASQGVRYEQYF,TGCAGTGCTAGTCAGGGGGTGAGGTACGAGCAGTACTTC
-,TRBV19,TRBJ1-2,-,CASSIAGGISEAFFGYTF,-
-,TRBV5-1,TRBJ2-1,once,CASSSQGMSYNEQFF,TGCGCCAGCAGCTCCCAGGGAATGTCCTACAATGAGCAGTTCTTC
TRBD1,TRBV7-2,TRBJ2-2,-,CASSFYRGTGELFF,TGTGCCAGCAGCTTCTACAGGGGGACCGGGGAGCTGTTTTTT
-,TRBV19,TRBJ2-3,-,CASSGLTGTDTQYF,TGTGCCAGTAGTGGGCTAACTGGCACAGATACGCAGTATTTT
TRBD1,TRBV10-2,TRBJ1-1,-,CASSWDRETVTEAFF,TGCGCCAGCAGTTGGGACAGGGAGACGGTAACTGAAGCTTTCTTT
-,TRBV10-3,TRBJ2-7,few,CAISSQGKVNEQYF,TGTGCCATCAGTTCACAGGGTAAGGTCAACGAGCAGTACTTC
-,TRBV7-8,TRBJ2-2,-,CASSLVLVGELFF,TGTGCCAGCAGCTTAGTCTTGGTCGGGGAGCTGTTTTTT